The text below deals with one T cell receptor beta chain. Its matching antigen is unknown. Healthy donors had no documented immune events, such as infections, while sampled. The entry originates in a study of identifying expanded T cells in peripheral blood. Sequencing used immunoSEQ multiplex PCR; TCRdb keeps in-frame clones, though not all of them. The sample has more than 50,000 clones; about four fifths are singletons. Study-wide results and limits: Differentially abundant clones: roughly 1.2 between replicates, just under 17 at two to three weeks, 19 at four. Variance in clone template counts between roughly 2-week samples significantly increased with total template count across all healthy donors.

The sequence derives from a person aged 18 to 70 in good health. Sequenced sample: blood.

The CDR3 protein is CASSPRPGTGKGNEQFF. The CDR3 nucleotides read TGTGCCAGCAGCCCCCGACCCGGGACAGGGAAAGGAAATGAGCAGTTCTTC. This sequence joins TRBV7-9 and TRBJ2-1; TRBD1 agrees at 9 bases. The CDR3 is 17 amino acids. Germline V gene lookup returns CDR1 SEHNR and CDR2 FQNEAQ (reference sequence). V lost 5 bases, J lost 7 bases, and 15 bases stayed unmatched.